This TCR beta chain was captured in a study of control samples from healthy donors and cancer patients. The data were produced by immunoSEQ multiplex PCR, yet TCRdb's version contains in-frame clones alone and is incomplete. This table holds some 120,000 clones, approximately 90% found once. The CDR3 sequence is 15 residues long. CDR1 is SGHNT, CDR2 YYREEE, per germline (reference sequence). Germline trimming cut 0 bases from V and 2 bases from J; bases unmatched to any gene: 2. The V gene is TRBV5-4, the J gene TRBJ2-1; TRBD1 agrees at 7 bases. The sequencing sample was made of blood. This clonotype was sampled from a man aged 45-65 years in good health. The CDR3 DNA follows: TGTGCCAGCAGCTTGGACAGGGGCACCTACAATGAGCAGTTCTTC. It encodes CASSLDRGTYNEQFF.